This TCR beta chain was sequenced for a study of T cells in Graves' hyperthyroidism and ophthalmopathy. Ten or more counts support this clonotype. In patients aged 18 to 65, hyperthyroidism was newly diagnosed, with duration under 2 months. Uncontrolled infection, other autoimmune disease, pregnancy and lactation each barred patients from inclusion. TCR beta CDR3 region amplification was performed from RNA transcripts. During a first-round RT-PCR of the TCR CDR3, the HTBI primer set was used. Using its own MiXCR run on the multiplex PCR reads, TCRdb lists one record per CDR3 protein. The profile shows hundreds of thousands of distinct CDR3 sequences, about 17% of them singletons. Sequencing was done on a sample of blood. The sequence was obtained from a woman younger than 45 with Graves' hyperthyroidism.

CDR3 amino acids: CATRLNTEAFF. Here the CDR3 DNA reads TGTGCCACCCGGTTGAACACTGAAGCTTTCTTT. The chain employs TRBV10-3 and TRBJ1-1; D not resolved. The germline gives CDR1 ENHRY, CDR2 SYGVKD. V was cut by 10 bases and J by 0 bases, with 6 bases left in between. The CDR3 is 11 residues long.